These T cell receptor beta chains were read from a single sample in a study of blood T cell repertoires in COVID-19. The method was immunoSEQ multiplex PCR; TCRdb's version includes in-frame clones alone and lacks a portion of them. Of 120,000 or so clones in the sample, over 70% were seen once. Sequences were obtained from peripheral blood. The receptors were sampled from a man older than 75 with active or convalescent COVID-19. Each CDR3 is given with its conserved first and last residue. The D gene is left open where the match is weak. Clone size is shown for a subset of rows, as once, few, many or a class of expanded clone.

V: TRBV28; size: NA; length: 15; D: TRBD1; J: TRBJ2-1; CDR3: CASSLLDRGLNEQFF; DNA: TGTGCCAGCAGTTTATTAGACAGGGGTTTGAATGAGCAGTTCTTC
V: TRBV9; size: once; length: 17; D: TRBD2; J: TRBJ2-3; CDR3: CASSVGTSGGAVDTQYF; DNA: TGTGCCAGCAGCGTCGGGACTAGCGGGGGGGCGGTAGATACGCAGTATTTT
V: TRBV6-4; size: NA; length: 13; D: NA; J: TRBJ2-7; CDR3: CASSPQGSHEQYF; DNA: TGTGCCAGCAGTCCACAGGGTTCCCACGAGCAGTACTTC
V: TRBV12-5; size: NA; length: 12; D: NA; J: TRBJ1-4; CDR3: CASAVGGEKLFF; DNA: TGTGCTAGTGCAGTAGGAGGTGAAAAACTGTTTTTT
V: TRBV2; size: NA; length: 14; D: NA; J: TRBJ2-5; CDR3: CASSEVTTQETQYF; DNA: TGTGCCAGCAGTGAAGTGACTACCCAAGAGACCCAGTACTTC
V: TRBV7-2; size: NA; length: 14; D: NA; J: TRBJ2-7; CDR3: CASSVLQGRSEQYF; DNA: TGTGCCAGCAGCGTACTACAGGGCCGAAGCGAGCAGTACTTC
V: TRBV2; size: NA; length: 14; D: TRBD2; J: TRBJ2-7; CDR3: CASSDLAGSYEQYF; DNA: TGTGCCAGCAGTGACCTAGCGGGTAGCTACGAGCAGTACTTC
V: TRBV2; size: few; length: 13; D: TRBD1; J: TRBJ1-2; CDR3: CASGGQGVGGYTF; DNA: TGTGCCAGCGGGGGACAGGGGGTAGGAGGCTACACCTTC
V: TRBV7-8; size: NA; length: 16; D: TRBD1; J: TRBJ2-3; CDR3: CASSPSTGGSTDTQYF; DNA: TGTGCCAGCAGCCCCTCGACAGGGGGGAGCACAGATACGCAGTATTTT
V: TRBV7-2; size: NA; length: 17; D: TRBD2; J: TRBJ2-1; CDR3: CASSRTSGTRRGNEQFF; DNA: TGTGCCAGCAGCCGGACTAGCGGGACCCGGCGCGGCAATGAGCAGTTCTTC
V: TRBV19; size: NA; length: 14; D: NA; J: TRBJ2-1; CDR3: CASSIEGGTDEQFF; DNA: TGTGCCAGTAGTATAGAGGGTGGTACAGATGAGCAGTTCTTC
V: TRBV25-1; size: NA; length: 13; D: NA; J: TRBJ1-6; CDR3: CASSEGGGSPLHF; DNA: TGTGCCAGCAGTGAGGGGGGTGGTTCACCCCTCCACTTT
V: TRBV7-3; size: NA; length: 14; D: TRBD1; J: TRBJ2-2; CDR3: CASSSTGVTGELFF; DNA: TGTGCCAGCAGCTCCACAGGGGTCACCGGGGAGCTGTTTTTT
V: TRBV29-1; size: once; length: 13; D: NA; J: TRBJ2-5; CDR3: CSQITREGETQYF; DNA: TGCAGCCAAATAACTAGGGAAGGGGAGACCCAGTACTTC
V: TRBV27; size: NA; length: 14; D: NA; J: TRBJ2-3; CDR3: CASRQRSGTDTQYF; DNA: TGTGCCAGCCGACAGAGGTCCGGCACAGATACGCAGTATTTT
V: TRBV5-4; size: NA; length: 15; D: TRBD2; J: TRBJ2-3; CDR3: CASSMTSGGGDTQYF; DNA: TGTGCCAGCAGCATGACTAGCGGGGGGGGAGATACGCAGTATTTT
V: TRBV7-2; size: NA; length: 17; D: NA; J: TRBJ2-5; CDR3: CASRPARVGPELETQYF; DNA: TGTGCCAGCAGGCCAGCGAGAGTCGGCCCCGAATTGGAGACCCAGTACTTC
V: TRBV3-1/TRBV3-2; size: NA; length: 17; D: TRBD1; J: TRBJ2-3; CDR3: CASSPFEGASSTDTQYF; DNA: TGTGCCAGCAGCCCATTTGAGGGGGCAAGTAGCACAGATACGCAGTATTTT
V: TRBV7-2; size: NA; length: 14; D: TRBD2; J: TRBJ2-2; CDR3: CASSLSSGAGELFF; DNA: TGTGCCAGCAGCTTATCTAGCGGGGCCGGGGAGCTGTTTTTT
V: TRBV5-1; size: once; length: 13; D: TRBD1; J: TRBJ2-7; CDR3: CASSSDRVYEQYF; DNA: TGCGCCAGCAGCTCGGACAGGGTCTACGAGCAGTACTTC
V: TRBV2; size: NA; length: 14; D: NA; J: TRBJ1-2; CDR3: CASSVQGANYGYTF; DNA: TGTGCCAGCAGTGTACAGGGAGCTAACTATGGCTACACCTTC
V: TRBV11-2; size: few; length: 15; D: TRBD1; J: TRBJ2-7; CDR3: CASSNRDRVAYEQYF; DNA: TGTGCCAGCAGCAACCGGGACAGGGTCGCCTACGAGCAGTACTTC
V: TRBV6-5; size: NA; length: 13; D: TRBD1; J: TRBJ2-5; CDR3: CASSYGQEETQYF; DNA: TGTGCCAGCAGTTACGGACAGGAAGAGACCCAGTACTTC
V: TRBV7-2; size: NA; length: 14; D: TRBD1; J: TRBJ1-5; CDR3: CASSPGQGRQPQHF; DNA: TGTGCCAGCAGCCCTGGACAGGGTCGTCAGCCCCAGCATTTT
V: TRBV7-2; size: NA; length: 15; D: TRBD2; J: TRBJ2-3; CDR3: CASSLAGGGSDTQYF; DNA: TGTGCCAGCAGCTTAGCGGGCGGGGGATCAGATACGCAGTATTTT
V: TRBV6-5; size: NA; length: 13; D: TRBD2; J: TRBJ2-1; CDR3: CASSGLAGGNPFF; DNA: TGTGCCAGCAGCGGACTAGCGGGGGGTAATCCGTTCTTC
V: TRBV2; size: few; length: 14; D: NA; J: TRBJ1-6; CDR3: CASSELGGPSPLHF; DNA: TGTGCCAGCAGTGAGCTAGGGGGTCCTTCACCCCTCCACTTT
V: TRBV5-6; size: NA; length: 14; D: TRBD1; J: TRBJ2-5; CDR3: CASSFGTGEETQYF; DNA: TGTGCCAGCAGCTTCGGGACAGGGGAAGAGACCCAGTACTTC
V: TRBV7-2; size: NA; length: 14; D: NA; J: TRBJ2-7; CDR3: CASSLYRVGYEQYF; DNA: TGTGCCAGCAGCTTATACAGGGTCGGGTACGAGCAGTACTTC
V: TRBV19; size: NA; length: 16; D: TRBD1; J: TRBJ1-4; CDR3: CASSRQGSSTNEKLFF; DNA: TGTGCCAGTAGTAGACAGGGGTCCAGCACTAATGAAAAACTGTTTTTT
V: TRBV9; size: NA; length: 14; D: NA; J: TRBJ1-1; CDR3: CASSATGTYAEAFF; DNA: TGTGCCAGCAGCGCGACCGGGACATATGCTGAAGCTTTCTTT
V: TRBV20-1; size: NA; length: 13; D: NA; J: TRBJ2-3; CDR3: CSASLQGGDTQYF; DNA: TGCAGTGCTAGTCTTCAGGGAGGAGATACGCAGTATTTT
V: TRBV27; size: NA; length: 14; D: TRBD1; J: TRBJ1-2; CDR3: CASGQTGGLVGYTF; DNA: TGTGCCAGCGGGCAGACAGGGGGCCTAGTTGGCTACACCTTC
V: TRBV7-2; size: NA; length: 15; D: NA; J: TRBJ1-1; CDR3: CASSLVGGAVAEAFF; DNA: TGTGCCAGCAGCTTAGTGGGTGGCGCGGTGGCTGAAGCTTTCTTT
V: TRBV2; size: NA; length: 16; D: NA; J: TRBJ2-3; CDR3: CASSEGGPPSTDTQYF; DNA: TGTGCCAGCAGTGAAGGGGGGCCCCCATCCACAGATACGCAGTATTTT
V: TRBV19; size: NA; length: 15; D: NA; J: TRBJ1-5; CDR3: CASREMGHSNQPQHF; DNA: TGTGCCAGTAGGGAAATGGGACATAGCAATCAGCCCCAGCATTTT
V: TRBV7-9; size: once; length: 14; D: NA; J: TRBJ2-3; CDR3: CASSAGLVRDTQYF; DNA: TGTGCCAGCAGCGCAGGACTGGTGAGAGATACGCAGTATTTT
V: TRBV19; size: NA; length: 15; D: TRBD1; J: TRBJ2-7; CDR3: CASSQGTGDFYEQYF; DNA: TGTGCCAGTAGTCAAGGGACAGGCGATTTCTACGAGCAGTACTTC
V: TRBV6-6; size: NA; length: 18; D: TRBD2; J: TRBJ2-5; CDR3: CASSRTSGGAQSRESQYF; DNA: TGTGCCAGCAGTCGGACTAGCGGGGGAGCCCAGTCCCGAGAGTCCCAGTACTTC
V: TRBV5-4; size: NA; length: 14; D: TRBD1; J: TRBJ2-7; CDR3: CASSPGQGSYEQYF; DNA: TGTGCCAGCAGCCCCGGACAGGGATCCTACGAGCAGTACTTC
V: TRBV19; size: NA; length: 15; D: TRBD1; J: TRBJ1-2; CDR3: CASSKFTGGNYGYTF; DNA: TGTGCCAGTAGTAAATTCACAGGGGGCAACTATGGCTACACCTTC
V: TRBV7-2; size: NA; length: 13; D: NA; J: TRBJ1-5; CDR3: CASSLQGDQPQHF; DNA: TGTGCCAGCAGCTTACAAGGGGATCAGCCCCAGCATTTT
V: TRBV19; size: NA; length: 13; D: NA; J: TRBJ2-2; CDR3: CASTVQGPGELFF; DNA: TGTGCCAGTACCGTACAGGGTCCCGGGGAGCTGTTTTTT
V: TRBV7-6; size: NA; length: 15; D: NA; J: TRBJ1-6; CDR3: CASSLVQGYNSPLHF; DNA: TGTGCCAGCAGCTTAGTACAGGGCTATAATTCACCCCTCCACTTT
V: TRBV19; size: NA; length: 13; D: TRBD2; J: TRBJ2-1; CDR3: CASSIREGNEQFF; DNA: TGTGCCAGTAGTATCCGGGAGGGCAATGAGCAGTTCTTC
V: TRBV19; size: NA; length: 15; D: NA; J: TRBJ1-5; CDR3: CASSIEEQINQPQHF; DNA: TGTGCCAGTAGTATAGAGGAACAGATTAATCAGCCCCAGCATTTT
V: TRBV10-3; size: once; length: 15; D: TRBD1; J: TRBJ2-7; CDR3: CAIGLALQGASEQYF; DNA: TGTGCCATCGGCCTTGCGCTACAGGGGGCTAGCGAGCAGTACTTC
V: TRBV27; size: NA; length: 15; D: NA; J: TRBJ1-6; CDR3: CASSPGFPGGSPLHF; DNA: TGTGCCAGCAGCCCCGGGTTTCCGGGAGGGTCACCCCTCCACTTT
V: TRBV2; size: NA; length: 13; D: TRBD2; J: TRBJ2-7; CDR3: CASSVIAGGEQYF; DNA: TGTGCCAGCAGTGTGATAGCGGGGGGAGAGCAGTACTTC
V: TRBV5-4; size: NA; length: 15; D: TRBD1; J: TRBJ1-6; CDR3: CASSAGQAYNSPLHF; DNA: TGTGCCAGCAGCGCGGGACAGGCTTATAATTCACCCCTCCACTTT
V: TRBV6-2/TRBV6-3; size: few; length: 13; D: TRBD1; J: TRBJ1-1; CDR3: CASSRQGNTEAFF; DNA: TGTGCCAGCAGTCGACAGGGGAACACTGAAGCTTTCTTT
V: TRBV24-1; size: NA; length: 13; D: TRBD1; J: TRBJ2-1; CDR3: CATSDGTGVEQFF; DNA: TGTGCCACCAGTGACGGGACAGGGGTTGAGCAGTTCTTC
V: TRBV3-1/TRBV3-2; size: NA; length: 15; D: TRBD2; J: TRBJ2-2; CDR3: CASRTGTSIAGELFF; DNA: TGTGCCAGCAGAACCGGGACTAGCATAGCCGGGGAGCTGTTTTTT
V: TRBV19; size: NA; length: 15; D: NA; J: TRBJ1-2; CDR3: CASFTPEAPTYGYTF; DNA: TGTGCCAGTTTCACTCCGGAGGCGCCGACCTATGGCTACACCTTC
V: TRBV5-5; size: NA; length: 16; D: TRBD2; J: TRBJ2-3; CDR3: CASSDRAGGVSDTQYF; DNA: TGTGCCAGCAGCGACAGGGCGGGAGGGGTGTCAGATACGCAGTATTTT